This passage covers 23 T cell receptor beta chains from one sample sequenced in a study of OX40 agonist ivuxolimab in advanced cancers. The method was immunoSEQ multiplex PCR; TCRdb's version includes in-frame clones alone and lacks a portion of them. Here the sample spans 30,000 to 35,000 clones, about four fifths being singletons. This specimen consisted of CD4+ or CD8+ T cells sorted from blood, obtained in a trial of the OX40 agonist ivuxolimab. The receptors shown here come from an adult with an advanced solid tumor such as melanoma, head and neck, liver or kidney cancer.

The chain carries TRBV6-1 and TRBJ1-3; no definite D call. V was cut by 0 bases and J by 1 base, with 7 bases left in between. The CDR3 is 15 residues long. CDR1 is MNHNS and CDR2 is SASEGT in the germline V gene. The CDR3 DNA follows: TGTGCCAGCAGTGAAGCGTCAGGTTCTGGAAACACCATATATTTT. This codes for CASSEASGSGNTIYF.

V is TRBV11-2 and J is TRBJ2-4; a possible D gene is TRBD1 (6 bases). The V and J ends lost 5 bases and 8 bases respectively, with 13 bases between them. CDR1 and CDR2 from the germline V gene are SGHAT and FQNNGV. This CDR3 is 13 amino acids long. The CDR3 sequence: CASSLRQADIQYF. Written as DNA, the CDR3 is TGTGCCAGCAGCCTCAGACAGGCCGACATTCAGTACTTC.

This chain joins TRBV6-1 and TRBJ1-2, with D perhaps matching TRBD1 (6 bases). This CDR3 has 14 amino acids. V lost 4 bases to trimming and J lost 1 base, with 10 bases between them. CDR1 and CDR2 from the germline V gene are MNHNS and SASEGT. The CDR3 sequence is CASSGGRGNYGYTF. CDR3 DNA sequence: TGTGCCAGCAGTGGCGGCAGGGGTAACTATGGCTACACCTTC.

This rearrangement joins TRBV11-2 to TRBJ1-3; D remains ambiguous. V gave up 1 base and J gave up 4 bases, with 2 bases separating them. The CDR3 spans 12 residues. Looked up from germline, CDR1 is SGHAT and CDR2 is FQNNGV. The CDR3 spells CASSLVGNTIYF. CDR3 DNA: TGTGCCAGCAGCTTAGTGGGAAACACCATATATTTT.

The chain couples TRBV21-1 to TRBJ2-3. TRBV21-1 is tagged as a pseudogene. The CDR3 is 12 residues long. The DNA of the CDR3 is TGTGCCAGCAGCCCACCCACAGATACGCAGTATTTT. This gives the protein CASSPPTDTQYF.

The chain uses TRBV2 and TRBJ2-1; no reliable D call. The CDR3 is 13 residues long. Between the trimmed V and J ends, which lost 6 bases and 8 bases, there was a span of 14 bases. Germline CDR1 and CDR2: SNHLY and FYNNEI. CDR3 protein: CASRASRVDEQFF. In nucleotides, the CDR3 is TGTGCCAGCAGGGCTAGTCGTGTCGATGAGCAGTTCTTC.

The chain joins TRBV6-6 to TRBJ1-2; D might be TRBD1 (6 bases). The V gene's germline CDR1 is MNHNY and CDR2 SVGAGI (reference sequence). This CDR3 has 13 residues. V was clipped by 5 bases and J by 4 bases, with 11 bases between them. For the CDR3, the DNA is TGTGCCAGCAGTCGGACAGAATTCTATGGCTACACCTTC. Translating gives CASSRTEFYGYTF.

The rearrangement links TRBV5-1 to TRBJ1-1, with 11 bases aligning to TRBD1. Germline loops: CDR1 SGHRS, CDR2 YFSETQ. The CDR3 runs to 15 residues. Trimming took 2 bases from V and 4 from J; bases not matched to a gene: 4. The CDR3 spells CASSFSGTGGTEAFF. As DNA, the CDR3 is TGCGCCAGCAGCTTCTCCGGGACAGGGGGCACTGAAGCTTTCTTT.

This CDR3 is CASSQMLTGAATDTQYF. The CDR3 DNA reads TGTGCCAGCAGCCAAATGCTTACAGGGGCAGCCACAGATACGCAGTATTTT. The rearrangement links TRBV7-9 to TRBJ2-3; 7 positions match TRBD1. CDR3 size: 17 residues. Per the germline V gene, CDR1 is SEHNR and CDR2 is FQNEAQ (reference sequence). With V trimmed by 5 bases and J by 2 bases, 13 bases remained unmatched. Complete variable domain (other parts from reference TRBV7-9 and TRBJ2-3): DTGVSQNPRHKITKRGQNVTFRCDPISEHNRLYWYRQTLGQGPEFLTYFQNEAQLEKSRLLSDRFSAERPKGSFSTLEIQRTEQGDSAMYLCASSQMLTGAATDTQYFGPGTRLTVL.

V usage is TRBV6-6 and J usage is TRBJ2-1; D is undetermined. The CDR3 extends over 16 amino acids. Germline CDR1 and CDR2: MNHNY and SVGAGI (reference sequence). The ends were cut back, 6 bases at V and 5 bases at J, with 20 bases in the middle. The CDR3 region has the DNA TGTGCCAGCAGCTGGCGGCGGCAGTGGTTCAACAATGAGCAGTTCTTC. Residues: CASSWRRQWFNNEQFF.

The chain links TRBV6-6 to TRBJ2-7; no firm D call. The CDR3 extends over 13 amino acids. Germline assignment: CDR1 MNHNY and CDR2 SVGAGI (reference sequence). V was clipped by 4 bases and J by 6 bases, with 13 bases between them. For the CDR3, the DNA is TGTGCCAGCAGTTGGAGCCCGACGGGCGAGCAGTACTTC. Encoded protein: CASSWSPTGEQYF.

The chain employs TRBV19 and TRBJ1-2, with TRBD1 matching over 9 bases. The CDR3 length is 15 residues. The J segment lost 4 bases and the V segment lost 5 bases, leaving 8 bases of the junction unmatched. Germline V gene sequence: CDR1 LNHDA, CDR2 SQIVND (reference sequence). The CDR3 reads CASSAGQGMSYGYTF. CDR3 DNA sequence: TGTGCCAGTAGTGCGGGACAGGGAATGTCCTATGGCTACACCTTC.

The rearrangement joins TRBV7-2 to TRBJ2-1; 8 nucleotides agree with TRBD2. The length of the CDR3 is 15 residues. CDR1 and CDR2 (germline): SGHTA, FQGNSA. Trimming at V came to 6 bases and at J to 4 bases, leaving 8 bases not matched to a gene. CDR3 DNA: TGTGCCAGCAGTGTACTGGCGGGGGGTTACAATGAGCAGTTCTTC. As protein: CASSVLAGGYNEQFF.

CDR3 sequence (DNA): TGTGCCAGCAGCTCTAGAAGGGGGCAGAACACTGAAGCTTTCTTT. Translation gives CASSSRRGQNTEAFF. This sequence joins TRBV7-9 and TRBJ1-1; TRBD1 agrees at 7 bases. Per the germline V gene, CDR1 is SEHNR and CDR2 is FQNEAQ (reference sequence). The CDR3 runs 15 residues. Trimming at V came to 4 bases and at J to 1 base, leaving 6 bases not matched to a gene.

The genes are TRBV6-4 and TRBJ1-3; no clear D gene. The V end lost 7 bases, the J end lost 6 bases, and 16 bases lay between the germline ends. The germline gives CDR1 MRHNA, CDR2 SNTAGT. The CDR3 loop spans 14 amino acids. For the CDR3, the DNA is TGTGCCAGCACCCCCAGAATGTCGGAAAACACCATATATTTT. It is translated as CASTPRMSENTIYF.

The rearrangement links TRBV6-6 to TRBJ1-6; D not certain. CDR1 is MNHNY, CDR2 SVGAGI, per germline (reference sequence). The CDR3 runs to 11 residues. The V end lost 6 bases, the J end lost 16 bases, and 13 bases lay between the germline ends. The CDR3 region has the DNA TGTGCCAGCAGAATAACAGAGATGCTCCACTTT. This sequence encodes CASRITEMLHF.

This chain joins TRBV19 and TRBJ1-2; 10 bases map to TRBD1. This CDR3 comprises 14 residues. J gave up 7 bases and V 5 bases, and 7 bases lay outside the gene matches. The germline gives CDR1 LNHDA, CDR2 SQIVND (reference sequence). CDR3 residues: CASSGNGQGVGYTF. Here the CDR3 DNA reads TGTGCCAGTAGTGGTAATGGACAGGGGGTTGGCTACACCTTC.

This clone was picked up a small number of times. The gene calls are TRBV11-3 and TRBJ2-3, with 8 bases lining up with TRBD1. The junction had 6 bases not matched to a gene; V was cut back by 4 bases and J by 6 bases. From germline, CDR1 is SGHNT and CDR2 YENEEA. The CDR3 totals 14 residues. Here the CDR3 DNA reads TGTGCCAGCAGCTCCCCTCGACAGGGGGATACGCAGTATTTT. It is translated as CASSSPRQGDTQYF.

The chain has TRBV11-2 and TRBJ2-3, with 7 bases aligning to TRBD2. CDR1 SGHAT and CDR2 FQNNGV come from the germline V gene. CDR3 length: 16 amino acids. Trimming at V came to 4 bases and at J to 3 bases, leaving 10 bases not matched to a gene. The CDR3 is CASSYGLGGGTDTQYF. As DNA, the CDR3 is TGTGCCAGCAGCTATGGGTTGGGCGGGGGTACAGATACGCAGTATTTT.

Regarding this clone: Other DNA sequences in this specimen translate into the identical CDR3. This chain joins TRBV29-1 and TRBJ2-2, with no clear D. This CDR3 is built from 13 residues. Germline CDR1 SQVTM, CDR2 ANQGSEA. The V end lost 5 bases, the J end lost 3 bases, and 10 bases lay between the germline ends. The CDR3 region is CSVRTAHTGELFF. CDR3 DNA sequence: TGCAGCGTTCGGACGGCACACACCGGGGAGCTGTTTTTT.

The CDR3 protein is CASSFGGNTEAFF. The CDR3, as DNA: TGTGCCAGCAGCTTCGGGGGAAACACTGAAGCTTTCTTT. V usage is TRBV11-2 and J usage is TRBJ1-1; TRBD1 might be the D (5 bases). V shed 3 bases and J shed 2 bases, with 7 bases lying between them. The V gene's germline CDR1 is SGHAT and CDR2 FQNNGV. The CDR3 runs 13 residues.

The V and J genes are TRBV5-6 and TRBJ2-3; 11 positions agree with TRBD1. Trimming took 7 bases from V and 4 from J; bases not matched to a gene: 2. There are 13 residues in the CDR3. CDR1 SGHDT and CDR2 YYEEEE come from the germline V gene. CDR3 amino acids: CASGTGGPDTQYF. The CDR3 nucleotides are TGTGCCAGCGGGACAGGGGGGCCAGATACGCAGTATTTT.

This clone was seen a handful of times. The chain has TRBV2 and TRBJ1-2; D gene unclear. This CDR3 has 11 residues. The germline V gene encodes CDR1 SNHLY and CDR2 FYNNEI. Trimming shortened V by 10 bases and J by 1 base, and 7 bases separated the two germline ends. For the CDR3, the DNA is TGTGCCACCAACAATAACTATGGCTACACCTTC. Protein sequence: CATNNNYGYTF.